The clone carrying this TCR beta chain was detected ten times or more. Its antigen is currently unknown. The data originate from a study of response to subunit inactivated influenza vaccine. Regarding the study as a whole: That few new T cells are recruited by each seasonal influenza vaccination was the authors' suggestion.

Via MiXCR, TCRdb re-called the RT-PCR reads, giving one row per CDR3 protein. The data contain a few hundred thousand distinct CDR3 sequences, about 20% of them singletons. This CDR3 spans 16 amino acids. Germline CDR1 LGHNA, CDR2 YSLEER. Trimming removed 0 bases from V and 4 bases from J, with 13 bases in between. This TCR was recovered from a man aged 45 to 70 who received an inactivated influenza vaccine. Sample: PBMCs from blood, taken less than 22 months after vaccination. The chain couples TRBV4-3 to TRBJ1-3; D is undetermined. CDR3 sequence (DNA): TGCGCCAGCAGCCAAGATCGGCCGGGAAGAGGAAACACCATATATTTT. This translates into CASSQDRPGRGNTIYF.